The 27 T cell receptor beta chains reported below all come from one sample, sequenced in a study of sequential checkpoint blockade in melanoma (dated by TCRdb to between 2017 and 2020). Per the publication, the treatment or condition label means: randomized to nivolumab then ipilimumab (arm A) or the reverse (arm B). Library creation used the immunoSEQ multiplex PCR assay. TCRdb re-hosts the immuneACCESS table, in-frame sequences only. Its copies lack some clones; in the studies checked, an unresolved V gene accounts for under half of them, and the cause for the rest is not known. The sample profile shows around 4,500 clones; about a quarter of them were found once. Less than 40% of the sample is in the top ten clones. The sample here was tumor tissue (inferred from file names), taken from a patient given nivolumab and ipilimumab in sequence. These receptors all stem from a human donor with melanoma.

The rearrangement uses TRBV18 and TRBJ2-7; 9 bases are a match to TRBD1. CDR3 length equals 13 residues. Germline CDR1 KGHSH, CDR2 LQKENI. Unmatched junction bases numbered 3, after V lost 3 bases and J lost 6 bases. This CDR3 reads CASSPQDRGEQYF. CDR3 bases: TGTGCCAGCTCACCCCAGGACAGGGGCGAGCAGTACTTC.

The chain recombines TRBV10-2 with TRBJ2-3; 8 nucleotides agree with TRBD2. The V gene's germline CDR1 is WSHSY and CDR2 SAAADI. J gave up 5 bases and V 3 bases, and 7 bases lay outside the gene matches. The CDR3 totals 15 residues. In nucleotides, the CDR3 is TGCGCCAGCAGTGATGGGGGCGGGGGGAGAGATACGCAGTATTTT. It yields the protein CASSDGGGGRDTQYF.

The chain has TRBV19 and TRBJ1-3; D is perhaps TRBD1 (6 bases). V lost 6 bases and J lost 1, with 7 bases in between. This CDR3 contains 13 residues. Germline loops: CDR1 LNHDA, CDR2 SQIVND (reference sequence). The CDR3 reads CASRQGSGNTIYF. The CDR3 region has the DNA TGTGCCAGTAGACAGGGTTCTGGAAACACCATATATTTT.

This clone was counted a few times. The gene calls are TRBV18 and TRBJ2-7, with 7 bases that match TRBD2. V lost 0 bases, J lost 0 bases, and 2 bases stayed unmatched. There are 15 residues in the CDR3. CDR1 KGHSH and CDR2 LQKENI come from the germline V gene. Written as DNA, the CDR3 is TGTGCCAGCTCACCACCGGGGGGGAGCTCCTACGAGCAGTACTTC. This sequence encodes CASSPPGGSSYEQYF.

The chain recombines TRBV30 with TRBJ1-2, with D unclear. Germline V gene lookup returns CDR1 GTSNPN and CDR2 SVGIG (reference sequence). The CDR3 has 12 amino acids. V lost 0 bases to trimming and J lost 0 bases, with 2 bases between them. CDR3 sequence (DNA): TGTGCCTGGAGTGTGGCTAACTATGGCTACACCTTC. Residues: CAWSVANYGYTF. The full variable domain, in which reference TRBV30 and TRBJ1-2 provide the parts outside the CDR3, is SQTIHQWPATLVQPVGSPLSLECTVEGTSNPNLYWYRQAAGRGLQLLFYSVGIGQISSEVPQNLSASRPQDRQFILSSKKLLLSDSGFYLCAWSVANYGYTFGSGTRLTVV.

This clone has only a few counts. CDR3 loop: CASKGVGSPLHF. CDR3 sequence (DNA): TGTGCCAGCAAGGGGGTGGGCTCACCCCTCCACTTT. The chain joins TRBV25-1 to TRBJ1-6; TRBD1 is a possible D gene (6 bases). Germline V gives CDR1 MGHDK, CDR2 SYGVNS. The CDR3 covers 12 residues. The ends were cut back, 7 bases at V and 10 bases at J, with 11 bases in the middle. The complete variable domain, with remaining parts taken from reference TRBV25-1 and TRBJ1-6, reads EADIYQTPRYLVIGTGKKITLECSQTMGHDKMYWYQQDPGMELHLIHYSYGVNSTEKGDLSSESTVSRIRTEHFPLTLESARPSHTSQYLCASKGVGSPLHFGNGTRLTVT.

This clone has just a few counts. The chain combines TRBV7-2 with TRBJ1-1, with D possibly TRBD1 on 5 matching bases. The length of the CDR3 is 13 residues. Germline V CDR1 and CDR2: SGHTA, FQGNSA. Trimming shortened V by 0 bases and J by 3 bases, and 5 bases separated the two germline ends. CDR3 amino acids: CASSLAGDTEAFF. As DNA, the CDR3 is TGTGCCAGCAGCTTAGCGGGGGACACTGAAGCTTTCTTT.

The chain couples TRBV19 to TRBJ2-1; 13 bases agree with TRBD2. Germline assignment: CDR1 LNHDA and CDR2 SQIVND (reference sequence). This CDR3 spans 21 amino acids. The J segment lost 0 bases and the V segment lost 2 bases, leaving 13 bases of the junction unmatched. The DNA of the CDR3 is TGTGCCAGTAGTATATTTGGGGGACTAGCGGGAAACCCGTTCTCCTACAATGAGCAGTTCTTC. Translating it yields CASSIFGGLAGNPFSYNEQFF.

This chain joins TRBV5-1 and TRBJ1-1; tentative D call: TRBD1 (5 bases). The V end was cut by 4 bases, the J end by 0 bases, with 13 bases between. Germline V gene lookup returns CDR1 SGHRS and CDR2 YFSETQ. The CDR3 loop spans 15 amino acids. The CDR3 here is CASSAKGSMNTEAFF. The CDR3 DNA reads as TGCGCCAGCAGCGCGAAGGGGTCCATGAACACTGAAGCTTTCTTT.

This clone was detected many times. The chain employs TRBV11-3 and TRBJ2-5; 13 bases line up with TRBD2. CDR3 size: 16 residues. From germline, CDR1 is SGHNT and CDR2 YENEEA. The V gene end was trimmed by 4 bases and the J gene end by 4 bases; junction bases not matched to a gene: 6. CDR3 sequence (DNA): TGTGCCAGCAGCTGGGGGACTAGCGGGACCGGAGAGACCCAGTACTTC. Its translation: CASSWGTSGTGETQYF.

This chain links TRBV9 with TRBJ2-2; 7 bases fit TRBD1. The CDR3 is made up of 15 amino acids. V lost 3 bases, J lost 6 bases, and 8 bases stayed unmatched. Germline V lookup: CDR1 SGDLS, CDR2 YYNGEE. The CDR3 sequence is CASSGTPGTAGELFF. The CDR3 bases are TGTGCCAGCAGCGGGACCCCGGGGACAGCCGGGGAGCTGTTTTTT.

The chain joins TRBV5-1 to TRBJ1-1, with a possible D match to TRBD1 (6 bases). V was cut by 4 bases and J by 4 bases, with 20 bases left in between. The CDR3 is made up of 16 amino acids. Germline V lookup: CDR1 SGHRS, CDR2 YFSETQ. This chain's CDR3 is CASSPGTMGGTTEAFF. The DNA for the CDR3 is TGCGCCAGCAGCCCCGGGACAATGGGTGGGACCACTGAAGCTTTCTTT.

The chain couples TRBV6-8 to TRBJ1-2, with TRBD1 identical over 11 bases. Looked up from germline, CDR1 is MNHGY and CDR2 is SAAAGT. The ends lost 0 bases at V and 9 bases at J; junction bases unmatched: 3. This CDR3 region has 14 residues. The CDR3 region is CASSYSGTGGRYTF. In DNA form, the CDR3 reads TGTGCCAGCAGTTACTCGGGGACAGGGGGTCGCTACACCTTC.

This clone was seen a few times. The chain has TRBV19 and TRBJ1-5; D unclear. V lost 3 bases, J lost 1 base, and 4 bases lay in between. The germline V gene has CDR1 LNHDA and CDR2 SQIVND (reference sequence). The CDR3 consists of 13 residues. The CDR3 DNA reads as TGTGCCAGTAGTATGGACAGCAATCAGCCCCAGCATTTT. This sequence encodes CASSMDSNQPQHF.

This chain connects TRBV19 to TRBJ1-5, with 7 positions matching TRBD1. The CDR3 is made up of 14 amino acids. Germline values: CDR1 LNHDA, CDR2 SQIVND (reference sequence). J gave up 2 bases and V 7 bases, and 5 bases lay outside the gene matches. The CDR3 sequence: CASTRGQGNQPQHF. In DNA form, the CDR3 reads TGTGCCAGTACTCGAGGACAGGGCAATCAGCCCCAGCATTTT.

This clone was observed a handful of times. The rearrangement joins TRBV11-3 to TRBJ1-5; 7 bases are shared with TRBD1. The CDR3 has 18 amino acids. In germline, CDR1 is SGHNT, CDR2 YENEEA. The V segment lost 4 bases and the J segment 0 bases; nucleotides outside the gene matches: 12. CDR3 in amino acids: CASSSRDQGGNSNQPQHF. For the CDR3, the DNA is TGTGCCAGCAGCTCCAGAGACCAGGGGGGGAATAGCAATCAGCCCCAGCATTTT.

The rearrangement links TRBV9 to TRBJ1-5; the D is unclear. This CDR3 contains 15 residues. Germline CDR1 SGDLS, CDR2 YYNGEE. The V and J ends lost 5 bases and 3 bases respectively, with 15 bases between them. This chain's CDR3 is CASSEKRLDNQPQHF. As DNA, the CDR3 is TGTGCCAGCAGTGAAAAAAGGTTGGACAATCAGCCCCAGCATTTT.

This clone has ten or more counts. The chain couples TRBV7-5 to TRBJ2-3; the table's D call, TRBD2, was not checked against the DNA. TRBV7-5 is a listed pseudogene. The CDR3 is made up of 15 amino acids. The CDR3 loop reads CASTLGTSGADTQYF. The CDR3 bases are TGTGCCAGCACCCTAGGGACTAGCGGGGCAGATACGCAGTATTTT.

The J gene is TRBJ2-3, the V gene TRBV28, with 8 positions matching TRBD2. Unmatched junction bases numbered 7, after V lost 6 bases and J lost 2 bases. Per the germline V gene, CDR1 is MDHEN and CDR2 is SYDVKM. This CDR3 has 15 residues. The CDR3 region has the DNA TGTGCCAGCAGCTCCGGGACTAGAACCACAGATACGCAGTATTTT. Its translation: CASSSGTRTTDTQYF.

The V and J genes are TRBV15 and TRBJ2-3, with a weak D call TRBD2 (6 bases). Trimming cost V 1 base and J 2 bases, with 13 bases left between them. CDR1 is LNHNV and CDR2 is YYDKDF in the germline V gene (reference sequence). CDR3 length: 16 amino acids. The CDR3 spells CATSRGVGGATDTQYF. The CDR3 DNA is TGTGCCACCAGCAGAGGGGTCGGGGGAGCCACAGATACGCAGTATTTT.

There are a few counts of this clone. The chain recombines TRBV15 with TRBJ2-7; D might be TRBD1 (6 bases). CDR1 is LNHNV, CDR2 YYDKDF, per germline (reference sequence). The V end was cut by 3 bases, the J end by 3 bases, with 15 bases between. CDR3 length: 15 residues. CDR3 in amino acids: CATSSPQTGRYEQYF. The CDR3 DNA reads as TGTGCCACCAGCAGTCCCCAGACAGGACGCTACGAGCAGTACTTC. The variable domain in full, with the rest retrieved from reference TRBV15 and TRBJ2-7, is DAMVIQNPRYQVTQFGKPVTLSCSQTLNHNVMYWYQQKSSQAPKLLFHYYDKDFNNEADTPDNFQSRRPNTSFCFLDIRSPGLGDTAMYLCATSSPQTGRYEQYFGPGTRLTVT.

The rearrangement joins TRBV18 to TRBJ2-6, with a tentative D call TRBD1 (6 bases). With 3 bases removed from V and 1 base from J, the gap between germline ends came to 19 bases. Germline CDR1 reads KGHSH; CDR2 reads LQKENI. The CDR3 covers 19 residues. Here the CDR3 DNA reads TGTGCCAGCTCACCTGAAAGGCGGCAGGGGAGATCTGGGGCCAACGTCCTGACTTTC. It encodes CASSPERRQGRSGANVLTF.

This clone was seen at least ten times. V is TRBV9 and J is TRBJ2-1; 7 bases are shared with TRBD1. The V gene end was trimmed by 0 bases and the J gene end by 3 bases; junction bases not matched to a gene: 3. In germline, CDR1 is SGDLS, CDR2 YYNGEE. The CDR3 is 15 residues long. For the CDR3, the DNA is TGTGCCAGCAGCGTAGACGGGACAGACTACAATGAGCAGTTCTTC. Its protein product is CASSVDGTDYNEQFF.

This clone was detected only a few times. The chain couples TRBV29-1 to TRBJ2-7; tentative D call: TRBD2 (6 bases). The CDR3 loop spans 13 amino acids. With 7 bases removed from V and 3 bases from J, the gap between germline ends came to 16 bases. Germline CDR1 reads SQVTM; CDR2 reads ANQGSEA. The CDR3 loop reads CSAFIAEGYEQYF. CDR3 DNA sequence: TGCAGCGCTTTCATAGCGGAGGGCTACGAGCAGTACTTC.

V is TRBV6-8 and J is TRBJ1-1, with no clear D. The V gene lost 7 bases and the J gene lost 1 base, with 13 bases spanning the gap. CDR3 length equals 14 residues. CDR1 is MNHGY, CDR2 SAAAGT, per germline. The CDR3 nucleotides are TGTGCCAGCAACCAGGACCGACCGAACACTGAAGCTTTCTTT. Residues: CASNQDRPNTEAFF.

This clone showed up just a few times. The chain recombines TRBV6-8 with TRBJ2-7; D might be TRBD1 or TRBD2, each matching 6 bases. Trimming removed 2 bases at V and 0 bases at J, with 8 bases between. Germline V gene sequence: CDR1 MNHGY, CDR2 SAAAGT. The CDR3 sequence is 14 residues long. The CDR3 nucleotides are TGTGCCAGCAGTTACGAGGGGGGCTCCTACGAGCAGTACTTC. Protein product: CASSYEGGSYEQYF.

V usage is TRBV11-3 and J usage is TRBJ1-1, with a possible D match to TRBD1 (6 bases). Germline-derived CDR1 and CDR2 are SGHNT and YENEEA. V was clipped by 5 bases and J by 7 bases, with 23 bases between them. This CDR3 contains 16 residues. This CDR3 reads CASSPQTGSGSIEAFF. The CDR3, as DNA: TGTGCCAGCAGCCCGCAGACAGGCAGCGGATCGATTGAAGCTTTCTTT.